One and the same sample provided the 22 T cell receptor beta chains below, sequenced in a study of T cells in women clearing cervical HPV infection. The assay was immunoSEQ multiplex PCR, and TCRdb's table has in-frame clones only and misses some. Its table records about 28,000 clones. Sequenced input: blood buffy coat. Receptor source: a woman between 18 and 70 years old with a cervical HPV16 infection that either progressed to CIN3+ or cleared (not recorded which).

The sequenced part of the CDR3 DNA is TGTGCCAGCTCACCCCGGGACAGCTCCCTG. It translates to CASSPRDSSL. The full CDR3 reads CASSPRDSSLIYF. This chain joins TRBV18 and TRBJ1-3; the match to TRBD1 covers 7 bases. The CDR3 end is not reached by the read, which stops 3 residues before it; the germline J gene fills it in. Per the germline V gene, CDR1 is KGHSH and CDR2 is LQKENI. This CDR3 comprises 13 residues.

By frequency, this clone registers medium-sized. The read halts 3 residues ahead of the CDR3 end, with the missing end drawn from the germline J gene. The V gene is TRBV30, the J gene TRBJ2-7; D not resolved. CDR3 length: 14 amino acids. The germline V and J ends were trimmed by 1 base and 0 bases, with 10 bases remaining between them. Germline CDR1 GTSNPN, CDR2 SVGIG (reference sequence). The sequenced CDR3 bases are TGTGCCTGGAGTGGACAACTCATCTCCTACGAG. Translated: CAWSGQLISYE. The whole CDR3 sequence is CAWSGQLISYEQYF.

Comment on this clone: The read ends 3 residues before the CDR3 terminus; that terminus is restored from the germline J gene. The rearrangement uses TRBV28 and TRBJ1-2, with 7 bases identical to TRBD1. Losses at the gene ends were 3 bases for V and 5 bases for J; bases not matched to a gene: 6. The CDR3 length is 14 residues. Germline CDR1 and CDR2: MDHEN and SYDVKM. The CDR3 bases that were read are TGTGCCAGCAGTTTGACAGGGTTGGGTTATGGC. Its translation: CASSLTGLGYG. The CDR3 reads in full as CASSLTGLGYGYTF.

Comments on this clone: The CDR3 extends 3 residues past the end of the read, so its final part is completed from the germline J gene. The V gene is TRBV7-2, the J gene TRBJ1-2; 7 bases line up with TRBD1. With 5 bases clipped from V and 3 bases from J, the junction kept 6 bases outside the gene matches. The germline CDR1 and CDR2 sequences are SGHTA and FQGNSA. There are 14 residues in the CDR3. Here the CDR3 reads CASSRQGFDYGYTF. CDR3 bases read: TGTGCCAGCAGCCGACAGGGATTCGACTATGGC.

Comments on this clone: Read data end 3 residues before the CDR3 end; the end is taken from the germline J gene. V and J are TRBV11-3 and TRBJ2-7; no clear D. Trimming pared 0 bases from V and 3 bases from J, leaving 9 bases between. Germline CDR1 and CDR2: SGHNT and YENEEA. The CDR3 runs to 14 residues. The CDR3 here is CASSLEVRFYEQYF. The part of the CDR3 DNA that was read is TGTGCCAGCAGCTTAGAGGTCAGGTTCTACGAG.

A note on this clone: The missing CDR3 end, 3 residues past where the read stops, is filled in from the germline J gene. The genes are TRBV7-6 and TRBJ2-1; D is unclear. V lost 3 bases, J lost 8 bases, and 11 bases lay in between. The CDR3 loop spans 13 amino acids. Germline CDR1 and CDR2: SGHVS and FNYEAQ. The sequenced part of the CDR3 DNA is TGTGCCAGCAGCTTCGGTGGGCAGGATGAG. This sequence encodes CASSFGGQDE. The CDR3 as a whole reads CASSFGGQDEQFF.

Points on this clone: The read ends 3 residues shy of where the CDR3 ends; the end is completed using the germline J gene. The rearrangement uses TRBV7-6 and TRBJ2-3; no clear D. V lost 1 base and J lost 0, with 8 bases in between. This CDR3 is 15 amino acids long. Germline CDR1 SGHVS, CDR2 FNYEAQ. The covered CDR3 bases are TGTGCCAGCAGCTTAGTGGCCTCGAGCACAGATACG. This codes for CASSLVASSTDT. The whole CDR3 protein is CASSLVASSTDTQYF. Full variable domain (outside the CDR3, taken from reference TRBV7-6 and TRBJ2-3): GAGVSQSPRYKVTKRGQDVALRCDPISGHVSLYWYRQALGQGPEFLTYFNYEAQQDKSGLPNDRFSAERPEGSISTLTIQRTEQRDSAMYRCASSLVASSTDTQYFGPGTRLTVL.

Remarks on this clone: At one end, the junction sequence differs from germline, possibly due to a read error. CDR3 sequence: CASSQGGGYLNSPLHF. Partial CDR3 DNA: TGCGCCAGCAGCCAAGGTGGAGGGTACCTAAATTCACCC. The V and J genes are TRBV4-2 and TRBJ1-6; D is unresolved. Sequencing ends 3 residues short of the CDR3 end; the germline J gene provides the rest. From germline, CDR1 is LGHNA and CDR2 YNFKEQ. The CDR3 contains 16 residues.

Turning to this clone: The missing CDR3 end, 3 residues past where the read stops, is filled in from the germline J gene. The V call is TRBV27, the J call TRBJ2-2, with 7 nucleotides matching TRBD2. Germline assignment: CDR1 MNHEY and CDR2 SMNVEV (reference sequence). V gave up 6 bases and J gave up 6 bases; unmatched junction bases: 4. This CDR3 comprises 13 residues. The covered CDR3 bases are TGTGCCAGCAGCTTAGCGGGCGCCGGGGAG. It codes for CASSLAGAGE. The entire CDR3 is CASSLAGAGELFF.

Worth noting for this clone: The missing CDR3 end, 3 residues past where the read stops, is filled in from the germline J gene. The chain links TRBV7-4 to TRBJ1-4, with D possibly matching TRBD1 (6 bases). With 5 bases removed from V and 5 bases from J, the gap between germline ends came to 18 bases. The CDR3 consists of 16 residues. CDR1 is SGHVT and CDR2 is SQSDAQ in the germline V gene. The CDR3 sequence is CASSPRGNPGNEKLFF. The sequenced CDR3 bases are TGTGCCAGCAGCCCCAGGGGCAACCCGGGAAATGAAAAA.

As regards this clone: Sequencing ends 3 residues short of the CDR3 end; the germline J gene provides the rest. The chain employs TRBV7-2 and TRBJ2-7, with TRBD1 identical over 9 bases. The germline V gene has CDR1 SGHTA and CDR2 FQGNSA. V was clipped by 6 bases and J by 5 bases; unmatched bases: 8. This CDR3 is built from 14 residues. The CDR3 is CASRSDRGNDEQYF. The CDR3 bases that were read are TGTGCCAGCAGATCCGACAGGGGGAACGACGAG.

The CDR3 sequence: CASSHGGTGAYEQYF. The covered CDR3 bases are TGCGCCAGCAGTCACGGAGGGACAGGGGCCTACGAG. The V call is TRBV23-1, the J call TRBJ2-7; 10 nucleotides line up with TRBD1. The read falls 3 residues short of the CDR3 end, and the missing part is taken from the germline J gene. TRBV23-1 is noted as an ORF with a role that remains uncertain. Trimming took 3 bases from V and 2 from J; bases not matched to a gene: 4. This CDR3 has 15 amino acids.

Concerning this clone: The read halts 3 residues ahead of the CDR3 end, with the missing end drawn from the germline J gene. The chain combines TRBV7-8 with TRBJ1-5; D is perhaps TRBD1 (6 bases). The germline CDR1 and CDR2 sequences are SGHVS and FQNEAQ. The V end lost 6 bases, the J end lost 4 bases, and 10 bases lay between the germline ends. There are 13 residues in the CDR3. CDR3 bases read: TGTGCCAGCAGGGACAGCCGAAATCAGCCC. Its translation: CASRDSRNQP. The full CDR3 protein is CASRDSRNQPQHF.

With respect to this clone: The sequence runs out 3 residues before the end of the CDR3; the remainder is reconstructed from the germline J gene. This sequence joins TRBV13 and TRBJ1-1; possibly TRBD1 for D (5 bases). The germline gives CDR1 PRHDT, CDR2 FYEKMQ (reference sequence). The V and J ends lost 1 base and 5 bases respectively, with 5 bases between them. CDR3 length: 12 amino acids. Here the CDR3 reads CASSLAGTEAFF. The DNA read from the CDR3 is TGTGCCAGCAGCTTAGCAGGGACTGAA.

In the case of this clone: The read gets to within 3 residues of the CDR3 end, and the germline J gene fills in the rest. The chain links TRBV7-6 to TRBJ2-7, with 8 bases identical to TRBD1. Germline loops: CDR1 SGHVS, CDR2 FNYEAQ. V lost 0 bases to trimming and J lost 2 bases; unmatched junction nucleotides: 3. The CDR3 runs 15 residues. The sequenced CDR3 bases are TGTGCCAGCAGCTTAGCGGGGACAGGACCCTACGAG. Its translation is CASSLAGTGPYE. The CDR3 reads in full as CASSLAGTGPYEQYF.

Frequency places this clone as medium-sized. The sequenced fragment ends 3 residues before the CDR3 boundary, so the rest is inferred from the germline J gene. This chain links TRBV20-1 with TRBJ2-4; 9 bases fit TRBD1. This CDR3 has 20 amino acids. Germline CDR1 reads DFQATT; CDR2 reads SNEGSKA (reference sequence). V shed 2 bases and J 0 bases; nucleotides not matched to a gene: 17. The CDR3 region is CSARSYIYTGGDRAKNIQYF. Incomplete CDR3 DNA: TGCAGTGCTAGATCTTACATCTATACAGGGGGCGATCGAGCCAAAAACATT.

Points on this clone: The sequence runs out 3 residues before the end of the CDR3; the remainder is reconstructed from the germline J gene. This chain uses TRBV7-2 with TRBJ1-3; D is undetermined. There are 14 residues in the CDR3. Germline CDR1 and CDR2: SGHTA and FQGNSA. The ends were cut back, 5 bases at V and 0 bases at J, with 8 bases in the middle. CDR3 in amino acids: CASSPTLSGNTIYF. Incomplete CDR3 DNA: TGTGCCAGCAGCCCTACCCTCTCTGGAAACACC.

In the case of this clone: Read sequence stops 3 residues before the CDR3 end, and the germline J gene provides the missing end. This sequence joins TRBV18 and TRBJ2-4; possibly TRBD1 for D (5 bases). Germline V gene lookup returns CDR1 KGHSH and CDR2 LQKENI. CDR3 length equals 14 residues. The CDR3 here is CASSPPTRAYGQYF. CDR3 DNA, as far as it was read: TGTGCCAGCTCACCACCTACCAGGGCCTATGGT.

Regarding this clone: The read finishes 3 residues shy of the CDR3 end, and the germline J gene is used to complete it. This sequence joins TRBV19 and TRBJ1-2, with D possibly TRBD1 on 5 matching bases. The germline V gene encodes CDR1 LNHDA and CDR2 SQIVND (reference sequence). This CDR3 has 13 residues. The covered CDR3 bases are TGTGCCAGTAGTTTGGGACTTGCAGATACC. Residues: CASSLGLADT. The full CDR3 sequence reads CASSLGLADTYTF.

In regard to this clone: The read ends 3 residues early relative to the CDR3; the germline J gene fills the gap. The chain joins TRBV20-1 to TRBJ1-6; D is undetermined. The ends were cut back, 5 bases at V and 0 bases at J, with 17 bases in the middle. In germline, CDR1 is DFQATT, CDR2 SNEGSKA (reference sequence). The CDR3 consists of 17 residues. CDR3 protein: CSAYPTTRSSYNSPLHF. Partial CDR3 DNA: TGCAGTGCTTACCCAACGACACGGAGCTCCTATAATTCACCC.

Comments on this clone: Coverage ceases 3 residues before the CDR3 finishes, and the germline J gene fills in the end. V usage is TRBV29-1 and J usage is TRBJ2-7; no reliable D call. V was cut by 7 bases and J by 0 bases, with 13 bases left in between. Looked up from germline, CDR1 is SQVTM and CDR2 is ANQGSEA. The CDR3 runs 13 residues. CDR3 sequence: CSAVADVSYEQYF. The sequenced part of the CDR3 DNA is TGCAGCGCCGTAGCTGACGTCTCCTACGAG.

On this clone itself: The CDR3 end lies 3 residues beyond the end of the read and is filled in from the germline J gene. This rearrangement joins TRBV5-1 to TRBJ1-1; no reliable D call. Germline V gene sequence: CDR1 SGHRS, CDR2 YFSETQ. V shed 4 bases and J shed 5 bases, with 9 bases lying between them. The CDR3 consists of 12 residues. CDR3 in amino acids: CASSEGGTEAFF. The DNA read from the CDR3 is TGCGCCAGCAGCGAGGGTGGGACTGAA.